One sample yielded the 2 T cell receptor beta chains listed below, sequenced in a study of Tregs in tolerant kidney transplant recipients. Clones were read by immunoSEQ multiplex PCR, and TCRdb kept only the in-frame ones, dropping some. The sample has tens of thousands of clones, and its top ten clones hold 1.5% to 2%. Mixed chimerism was transient after nonmyeloablative marrow transplants from related graft donors. The sample was CD4+ T cells from blood (PBMCs), taken 24 months after the transplant. These receptors all stem from a human patient who received a combined kidney and bone marrow transplant. Certain T cells may be donor cells from the graft.

To note about this clone: The observed sequence ends 3 residues before the CDR3 terminus, with the missing tail filled in from the germline J gene. The chain is built from TRBV13 and TRBJ2-3, with D tentatively TRBD2 (6 bases). CDR3 length: 18 residues. V was clipped by 5 bases and J by 4 bases, with 25 bases between them. The germline V gene has CDR1 PRHDT and CDR2 FYEKMQ (reference sequence). CDR3 DNA, as far as it was read: TGTGCCAGCAGCCCCTGGCTAGGAGCGGGTCGAGGCCCAGATACG. It encodes CASSPWLGAGRGPDT. The complete CDR3 protein is CASSPWLGAGRGPDTQYF.

A word on this clone: The observed sequence ends 3 residues before the CDR3 terminus, with the missing tail filled in from the germline J gene. This rearrangement joins TRBV4-2 to TRBJ1-1; 7 bases agree with TRBD1. Unmatched junction bases numbered 4, after V lost 0 bases and J lost 6 bases. This CDR3 is built from 14 residues. CDR1 LGHNA and CDR2 YNFKEQ come from the germline V gene. The CDR3 DNA, read in part, is TGTGCCAGCAGCCAAGATGGGGACAGAGCTGAA. Its protein is CASSQDGDRAE. The whole CDR3 protein is CASSQDGDRAEAFF.